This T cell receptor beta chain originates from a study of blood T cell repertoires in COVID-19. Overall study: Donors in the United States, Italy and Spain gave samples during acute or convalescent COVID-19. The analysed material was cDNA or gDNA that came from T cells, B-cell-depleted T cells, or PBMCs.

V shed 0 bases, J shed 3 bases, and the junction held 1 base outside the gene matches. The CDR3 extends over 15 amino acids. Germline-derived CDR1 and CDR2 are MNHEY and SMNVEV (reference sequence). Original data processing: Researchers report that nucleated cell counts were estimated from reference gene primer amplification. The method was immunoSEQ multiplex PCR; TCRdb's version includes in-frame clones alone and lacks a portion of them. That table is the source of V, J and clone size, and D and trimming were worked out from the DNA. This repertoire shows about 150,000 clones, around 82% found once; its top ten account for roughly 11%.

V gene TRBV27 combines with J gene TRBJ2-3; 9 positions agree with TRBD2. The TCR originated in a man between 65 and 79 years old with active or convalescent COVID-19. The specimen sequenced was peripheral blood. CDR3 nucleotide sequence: TGTGCCAGCAGTTTATCTAGCGGGGGTACAGATACGCAGTATTTT. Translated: CASSLSSGGTDTQYF.